This passage covers 11 T cell receptor beta chains from one sample sequenced in a study of OX40 agonist ivuxolimab in advanced cancers. Clones were sequenced by immunoSEQ multiplex PCR, and TCRdb holds only the in-frame ones, with some missing. The repertoire holds about 46,000 clones, 65% to 85% seen once, with more than 1.5% in the top ten. This material consisted of CD4+ or CD8+ T cells sorted from blood, taken in a trial of the OX40 agonist ivuxolimab. All receptors come from an adult with an advanced solid tumor such as melanoma, head and neck, liver or kidney cancer.

Details on this clone: The junction shows a germline mismatch at one end, possibly a read error. The chain has TRBV7-7 and TRBJ2-5; tentatively, D is TRBD1 (5 bases). Per germline, CDR1 SSHAT and CDR2 FNYEAQ (reference sequence). This CDR3 contains 15 residues. CDR3 in DNA: TGTGCTAGCAGCTTACAAGCCAGGGATGGAGAGACCCAGTACTTC. It codes for CASSLQARDGETQYF.

This clone has just a few counts. This sequence joins TRBV19 and TRBJ1-1; 8 bases match TRBD1. V lost 8 bases, J lost 3 bases, and 5 bases stayed unmatched. This CDR3 spans 13 amino acids. Germline V lookup: CDR1 LNHDA, CDR2 SQIVND (reference sequence). CDR3 in DNA: TGTGCCAGTCAAGGACAGGGAGACACTGAAGCTTTCTTT. Its protein is CASQGQGDTEAFF.

A few counts support this clone. This chain connects TRBV10-3 to TRBJ2-3; the match to TRBD2 covers 10 bases. This CDR3 is 18 amino acids long. V lost 3 bases, J lost 2 bases, and 11 bases stayed unmatched. Per germline, CDR1 ENHRY and CDR2 SYGVKD. The CDR3 DNA sequence: TGTGCCATCAGTGACCTACAGCGGGGGGGCTTCGACACAGATACGCAGTATTTT. This encodes CAISDLQRGGFDTDTQYF.

This clone was found once. CDR3 region: CASSPLSRGGSYEQYF. CDR3 in DNA: TGTGCCAGCTCACCGCTCTCTAGGGGGGGGTCCTACGAGCAGTACTTC. The chain combines TRBV18 with TRBJ2-7; D perhaps matches TRBD2 (7 bases). From germline, CDR1 is KGHSH and CDR2 LQKENI. Trimming took off 3 bases at V and 1 base at J, with 16 bases between the two ends. The CDR3 consists of 16 residues.

J is TRBJ2-5 and V is TRBV30, with 8 bases fitting TRBD1. This CDR3 has 15 amino acids. V lost 3 bases and J lost 7; bases outside the gene matches: 13. CDR1 and CDR2 (germline): GTSNPN, SVGIG (reference sequence). The chain's CDR3 is CAWSRDRLPMGTQYF. CDR3 nucleotide sequence: TGTGCCTGGAGCCGGGACAGGTTACCAATGGGGACCCAGTACTTC.

This clone has just one count. V gene TRBV11-1 combines with J gene TRBJ2-7; D unresolved. The CDR3 consists of 14 residues. In germline, CDR1 is SGHAT, CDR2 FQDESV (reference sequence). Between the trimmed V and J ends, which lost 1 base and 4 bases, there was a span of 11 bases. CDR3 region: CASSLEGKAYEQYF. The CDR3 nucleotides read TGTGCCAGCAGCTTAGAAGGGAAGGCTTACGAGCAGTACTTC.

V gene TRBV30 combines with J gene TRBJ1-2; perhaps TRBD1 as D (6 bases). The germline gives CDR1 GTSNPN, CDR2 SVGIG (reference sequence). Trimming removed 1 base at V and 4 bases at J, with 10 bases between. The CDR3 contains 13 residues. CDR3 DNA sequence: TGTGCCTGGAGTGGGGGGGCGGGCTATGGCTACACCTTC. It specifies CAWSGGAGYGYTF.

This clone was found a few times. This chain joins TRBV5-5 and TRBJ1-4; 12 bases are a match to TRBD1. The CDR3 spans 16 residues. J was trimmed by 6 bases and V by 4 bases; bases with no gene match: 7. Germline loops: CDR1 SGHKS, CDR2 YYEKEE (reference sequence). The CDR3: CASSPGQGARDEKLFF. The CDR3 coding sequence is TGTGCCAGCAGCCCGGGACAGGGGGCTAGGGATGAAAAACTGTTTTTT. Combining the CDR3 with reference TRBV5-5 and TRBJ1-4 gives the whole variable domain DAGVTQSPTHLIKTRGQQVTLRCSPISGHKSVSWYQQVLGQGPQFIFQYYEKEERGRGNFPDRFSARQFPNYSSELNVNALLLGDSALYLCASSPGQGARDEKLFFGSGTQLSVL.

V gene TRBV30 combines with J gene TRBJ2-5; D is tentatively TRBD1 or TRBD2 (7 bases each). The CDR3 loop spans 14 amino acids. Germline V gene lookup returns CDR1 GTSNPN and CDR2 SVGIG (reference sequence). Trimming stripped 4 bases from V and 5 bases from J, with 17 bases between. CDR3 in DNA: TGTGCCTGGATGGGAGGGACAGCAAGTGAGACCCAGTACTTC. Amino acids: CAWMGGTASETQYF.

V gene TRBV12-5 combines with J gene TRBJ2-7; 10 bases are a match to TRBD2. V was pared by 6 bases and J by 2 bases, with 7 bases of the junction left unmatched. This CDR3 has 15 amino acids. Germline loops: CDR1 LGHNT, CDR2 FRNRAP. CDR3 nucleotides: TGTGCTAGTGGGTCTAGCGGGGGCCCTACCTACGAGCAGTACTTC. As protein: CASGSSGGPTYEQYF.

The count of this clone is one. This chain uses TRBV7-3 with TRBJ1-1; 7 nucleotides match TRBD1. CDR1 is SGHTA, CDR2 FQGTGA, per germline. This CDR3 comprises 14 residues. Losses at the gene ends were 5 bases for V and 0 bases for J; bases not matched to a gene: 3. The CDR3 nucleotides read TGTGCCAGCAGCGCGGACAGGTTGAACACTGAAGCTTTCTTT. It is translated as CASSADRLNTEAFF.